This T cell receptor beta chain was found in a study of shared clonotypes between healthy human individuals. Study outcomes and limitations: Sequencing depth was predicted to influence how clonotypes are shared among donors.

Some clones are missing from TCRdb's copy, which holds only in-frame ones; the method was immunoSEQ multiplex PCR. The sample has hundreds of thousands of clones, 95% to 98% seen once. Only CD45RO-negative cells positively selected for CCR7 counted as naive CD8 cells, so terminally differentiated effector memory CD45RA+ cells were excluded. All of the donors resided in Nashville, Tennessee, and each was a Caucasian adult. This clone was found a few times. Its antigen is still unknown. This receptor was obtained from a man younger than 45 in good health. The sample comprised naive CD8+ T cells sorted from blood.

The CDR3 DNA reads as TGTGCCAGCAGCGCCACAAAAGGGGAGCTGTTTTTT. Translated: CASSATKGELFF. The chain combines TRBV9 with TRBJ2-2; D remains ambiguous. V was pared by 3 bases and J by 8 bases, with 8 bases between. The CDR3 has 12 residues. CDR1 and CDR2 (germline): SGDLS, YYNGEE. Variable domain in full (rest from reference TRBV9 and TRBJ2-2): DSGVTQTPKHLITATGQRVTLRCSPRSGDLSVYWYQQSLDQGLQFLIQYYNGEERAKGNILERFSAQQFPDLHSELNLSSLELGDSALYFCASSATKGELFFGEGSRLTVL.